This T cell receptor beta chain was captured in a study of blood T cell repertoires in COVID-19. Participant age was about 18 to 95 years, and participants resided in 20 to 30 US areas. The protocol was immunoSEQ multiplex PCR, while the TCRdb copy is restricted to in-frame clones and leaves out a portion. The table records 200,000 to 300,000 clones, approximately 86% of them present only once. V was shortened by 0 bases and J by 4 bases, with 7 bases between the two germline ends. The CDR3 consists of 13 residues. Germline values: CDR1 MNHEY, CDR2 SVGAGI. The source is a woman between 40 and 55 years old with acute COVID-19. The V call is TRBV6-5, the J call TRBJ2-7; D might be TRBD2 (6 bases). The material sequenced was PBMCs or T cells enriched from blood (not recorded which). The CDR3 DNA follows: TGTGCCAGCAGTTACTCGCGGGGTTACGAGCAGTACTTC. Amino acid sequence: CASSYSRGYEQYF.